The subject of this entry is one T cell receptor (beta chain). These data belong to a study of blood T cells in healthy people across ages. Each donor supplied ten milliliters of peripheral blood. A J-beta primer mix and a sample-barcoded 5' primer were used in a second PCR of about 6 to 12 cycles. TCRdb reanalysed the 5' RACE reads using MiXCR and keeps one entry per CDR3 protein. Of around 670,000 distinct CDR3 sequences listed, 25% to 30% were seen once; the top ten hold about a sixth. The V and J ends lost 3 bases and 4 bases respectively, with 14 bases between them. Germline CDR1 is SGDLS and CDR2 is YYNGEE. This CDR3 comprises 15 residues.

The V gene is TRBV9, the J gene TRBJ1-5, with a possible D match to TRBD1 (6 bases). The TCR originated in an elderly woman in good health. The source material was blood. In nucleotides, the CDR3 is TGTGCCAGCAGCGGAGATGGACAGTATAATCAGCCCCAGCATTTT. The encoded protein is CASSGDGQYNQPQHF.